This paragraph reports one T cell receptor beta chain. Combining a sample-barcoded 5' primer with a J-beta primer mix, a second PCR ran for roughly 6 to 11 cycles. A template-switch adaptor that had 12 random nucleotides put a tag on each cDNA molecule. TCRdb re-called the 5' RACE reads with MiXCR, one entry per CDR3 protein. Among approximately 1.5 million distinct CDR3 sequences listed, roughly 30% were seen once. This specimen comes from a study of blood T cells in healthy people across ages. Germline loops: CDR1 LNHDA, CDR2 SQIVND (reference sequence). The V gene lost 3 bases and the J gene lost 4 bases, with 15 bases spanning the gap. The CDR3 totals 15 residues.

This TCR was recovered from a woman aged 25 to 39 in good health. The sequenced sample consisted of blood. The V and J genes are TRBV19 and TRBJ2-5; TRBD1 or TRBD2 may be the D gene (5 bases each). The CDR3 DNA is TGTGCCAGTAGTATCTCCCCGAGGGGAAGAGAGACCCAGTACTTC. Protein product: CASSISPRGRETQYF.